Sequencing of this T cell receptor (beta chain) was carried out in a study of blood T cell repertoires in COVID-19. Looking at the study overall: Spain, Italy and the United States supplied samples that represented acute and convalescent COVID-19. PBMCs, B-cell-depleted T cells, or T cells provided the cDNA or gDNA that made up the material.

In the authors' workflow: Nucleated cell counts were estimated from reference gene primer amplification. Method: immunoSEQ multiplex PCR; TCRdb's copy keeps in-frame clones and lacks some. That table is the source of V, J and clone size, and D and trimming were worked out from the DNA. The data show fewer than 55,000 clones, with around nine tenths seen just once and 7% to 9% held by the top ten. CDR1 MNHEY and CDR2 SVGAGI come from the germline V gene. The CDR3 has 15 residues. Concerning this clone: The junction and the germline gene differ at one end; a read error may be behind it.

The specimen sequenced was peripheral blood. This TCR came from an elderly man with active or convalescent COVID-19. This chain joins TRBV6-5 and TRBJ1-1; TRBD1 aligns across 7 bases. The CDR3 is CASSLRGRPTSEAFF. The CDR3 bases are TGTGCCAGCAGTTTGAGGGGGCGCCCAACTTCTGAGGCTTTCTTT.